These 20 T cell receptor beta chains share one sample of origin, sequenced in a study of control samples from healthy donors and cancer patients. Libraries were prepared by immunoSEQ multiplex PCR; TCRdb keeps only in-frame clonotypes and omits some of them. The sample has about 130,000 clones, 85% to 95% seen once; the top ten hold approximately 0.57%. Sequences were obtained from PBMCs. Receptor source: a man aged 80 or over with head and neck cancer.

This chain links TRBV6-2 or TRBV6-3 with TRBJ2-1, with TRBD2 matching over 8 bases. CDR1 is MNHEY, CDR2 SVGEGT, per germline. This CDR3 contains 16 residues. Germline trimming cut 0 bases from V and 3 bases from J; bases unmatched to any gene: 4. Here the CDR3 reads CASSYSTSGGYNEQFF. The CDR3, as DNA: TGTGCCAGCAGTTACTCGACGAGCGGGGGCTACAATGAGCAGTTCTTC.

The V and J genes are TRBV7-8 and TRBJ2-7; 9 positions agree with TRBD2. This CDR3 region has 19 residues. CDR1 SGHVS and CDR2 FQNEAQ come from the germline V gene. The junction had 17 bases not matched to a gene; V was cut back by 5 bases and J by 0 bases. CDR3 nucleotide sequence: TGTGCCAGCAGCCCGAGGCGGTTAGCGGGGGCCCGAGACTCCTACGAGCAGTACTTC. It codes for CASSPRRLAGARDSYEQYF.

V and J are TRBV6-5 and TRBJ1-5, with D maybe TRBD1 (6 bases). The CDR3 runs 15 residues. Germline CDR1 and CDR2: MNHEY and SVGAGI. V gave up 0 bases and J gave up 0 bases, with 6 bases separating them. The CDR3 spells CASSYSGASNQPQHF. CDR3 bases: TGTGCCAGCAGTTACTCGGGGGCTAGCAATCAGCCCCAGCATTTT.

This chain links TRBV19 with TRBJ2-1, with TRBD2 identical over 7 bases. Germline V gives CDR1 LNHDA, CDR2 SQIVND (reference sequence). This CDR3 region has 15 residues. V lost 7 bases, J lost 4 bases, and 10 bases stayed unmatched. CDR3 amino acids: CASTDDFGGYNEQFF. The CDR3 coding sequence is TGTGCCAGTACCGATGATTTCGGGGGGTACAATGAGCAGTTCTTC.

This chain connects TRBV25-1 to TRBJ1-2; D is uncertain. The CDR3 contains 12 residues. The V end lost 6 bases, the J end lost 5 bases, and 10 bases lay between the germline ends. Germline assignment: CDR1 MGHDK and CDR2 SYGVNS. As DNA, the CDR3 is TGTGCCAGCAGCCCGGACGGGTATGGCTACACCTTC. This gives the protein CASSPDGYGYTF.

This clone was recorded only once. This chain joins TRBV7-8 and TRBJ2-7; 8 nucleotides line up with TRBD2. In germline, CDR1 is SGHVS, CDR2 FQNEAQ. The CDR3 consists of 15 residues. V lost 5 bases to trimming and J lost 3 bases; unmatched junction nucleotides: 9. CDR3: CASSPGGLPNYEQYF. The CDR3 coding sequence is TGTGCCAGCAGCCCGGGAGGGCTTCCCAACTACGAGCAGTACTTC.

V is TRBV30 and J is TRBJ1-6; a possible D gene is TRBD1 (5 bases). This CDR3 comprises 12 residues. V was shortened by 8 bases and J by 7 bases, with 12 bases between the two germline ends. The germline V gene has CDR1 GTSNPN and CDR2 SVGIG (reference sequence). Here the CDR3 DNA reads TGTGCCGGGGGGGGAACCAATTCACCCCTCCACTTT. Its translation: CAGGGTNSPLHF.

This clone was detected once. The chain joins TRBV3-1 (or the pseudogene TRBV3-2) to TRBJ1-5, with D possibly matching TRBD1 (6 bases). V was clipped by 1 base and J by 2 bases, with 9 bases between them. Germline V gene sequence: CDR1 LGHDT, CDR2 YNNKEL (reference sequence). This CDR3 comprises 15 residues. The DNA for the CDR3 is TGTGCCAGCAGCCAAGGGGGGCAGGGCAATCAGCCCCAGCATTTT. This sequence encodes CASSQGGQGNQPQHF.

The J gene is TRBJ1-5, the V gene TRBV2, with TRBD1 identical over 7 bases. With V trimmed by 3 bases and J by 3 bases, 5 bases remained unmatched. CDR3 length equals 15 residues. The germline CDR1 and CDR2 sequences are SNHLY and FYNNEI. Here the CDR3 DNA reads TGTGCCAGCAGTGATTTAGGACAGGTCAATCAGCCCCAGCATTTT. Translated, it gives CASSDLGQVNQPQHF.

In this sample, this clone turned up once. This sequence joins TRBV5-6 and TRBJ1-1, with no clear D. Trimming cost V 4 bases and J 3 bases, with 7 bases left between them. Germline V gene lookup returns CDR1 SGHDT and CDR2 YYEEEE. The CDR3 covers 12 residues. CDR3 region: CASSRTYTEAFF. The CDR3 nucleotides read TGTGCCAGCAGCCGCACATACACTGAAGCTTTCTTT.

This chain uses TRBV20-1 with TRBJ2-7, with D unresolved. Trimming cost V 3 bases and J 3 bases, with 6 bases left between them. The germline V gene encodes CDR1 DFQATT and CDR2 SNEGSKA (reference sequence). The CDR3 runs 11 residues. CDR3 in amino acids: CSARLDYEQYF. As DNA, the CDR3 is TGCAGTGCTAGGCTTGACTACGAGCAGTACTTC.

The rearrangement joins TRBV9 to TRBJ2-1; no firm D call. The CDR3 is 14 residues long. Trimming removed 1 base from V and 7 bases from J, with 12 bases in between. Germline V gene data show CDR1 as SGDLS and CDR2 as YYNGEE. The CDR3 protein is CASSVSAPRNEQFF. CDR3 DNA sequence: TGTGCCAGCAGCGTAAGTGCCCCACGGAATGAGCAGTTCTTC.

The rearrangement uses TRBV12-3 or TRBV12-4 and TRBJ1-1; no reliable D call. CDR3 size: 12 residues. The ends were cut back, 7 bases at V and 4 bases at J, with 10 bases in the middle. CDR3 nucleotide sequence: TGTGCCAGCACCTCAGCGCCCACTGAAGCTTTCTTT. Its translation is CASTSAPTEAFF.

The chain uses TRBV10-3 and TRBJ1-2; D is unclear. Looked up from germline, CDR1 is ENHRY and CDR2 is SYGVKD. The CDR3 has 12 amino acids. The CDR3 is CVTGMGGYGYTF. The CDR3 nucleotides are TGTGTAACCGGCATGGGAGGCTATGGCTACACCTTC.

Remarks on this clone: Other DNA variants within this sample encode the same CDR3. The rearrangement links TRBV19 to TRBJ1-5; D is undetermined. Germline CDR1 reads LNHDA; CDR2 reads SQIVND (reference sequence). The CDR3 is 14 residues long. V lost 6 bases, J lost 7 bases, and 16 bases lay in between. The CDR3 protein is CASSIPGGNQPQHF. CDR3 DNA sequence: TGTGCCAGTAGCATACCAGGCGGAAACCAGCCCCAGCATTTT.

V is TRBV7-6 and J is TRBJ1-4; D remains unclear. From germline, CDR1 is SGHVS and CDR2 FNYEAQ. The CDR3 runs 16 residues. Trimming pared 4 bases from V and 2 bases from J, leaving 14 bases between. CDR3 region: CASSSPTDWTNEKLFF. Here the CDR3 DNA reads TGTGCCAGCAGCTCTCCGACCGACTGGACTAATGAAAAACTGTTTTTT.

The chain combines TRBV2 with TRBJ2-2; 13 bases agree with TRBD2. The CDR3 has 18 residues. Germline values: CDR1 SNHLY, CDR2 FYNNEI. V was clipped by 4 bases and J by 1 base; unmatched bases: 6. The CDR3 loop reads CASSGETSGRMNTGELFF. The CDR3 nucleotides read TGTGCCAGCAGTGGTGAGACTAGCGGGAGGATGAACACCGGGGAGCTGTTTTTT.

The rearrangement joins TRBV10-3 to TRBJ1-5, with D maybe TRBD1 (5 bases). Germline CDR1 ENHRY, CDR2 SYGVKD. V lost 3 bases and J 0 bases, leaving 9 bases between the germline ends. The CDR3 totals 15 residues. DNA for the CDR3: TGTGCCATCAGTGACGGGGCACATAGCAATCAGCCCCAGCATTTT. Encoded protein: CAISDGAHSNQPQHF.

This rearrangement joins TRBV7-9 to TRBJ2-2; D is unclear. This CDR3 is 13 amino acids long. V shed 6 bases and J shed 6 bases, with 11 bases lying between them. The germline V gene encodes CDR1 SEHNR and CDR2 FQNEAQ (reference sequence). The CDR3 is CASRKSTSGELFF. The CDR3 DNA reads TGTGCCAGCAGGAAGTCTACCTCCGGGGAGCTGTTTTTT.

In this sample, this clone turned up once. V usage is TRBV2 and J usage is TRBJ2-5; D is uncertain. Between the trimmed V and J ends, which lost 7 bases and 2 bases, there was a span of 23 bases. Germline V lookup: CDR1 SNHLY, CDR2 FYNNEI. This CDR3 contains 17 residues. The CDR3 loop reads CASKGARSNSPQETQYF. The CDR3 DNA reads as TGTGCCAGCAAGGGTGCTCGAAGCAACTCCCCACAAGAGACCCAGTACTTC.